These 27 T cell receptor beta chains came from one sample sequenced in a study of cytotoxic CD8 clonotypes in ibrutinib-treated CLL. Sequenced by immunoSEQ multiplex PCR; TCRdb stores in-frame clones only, minus some. This sample carries about 130,000 clones, about 80% of them seen once, and the ten largest clones take 10% to 15%. The sample in question was PBMCs, obtained after 12 months of ibrutinib treatment. The receptors were gathered from a human donor with chronic lymphocytic leukemia.

This clone was recorded only once. The V and J genes are TRBV2 and TRBJ2-7; 9 nucleotides agree with TRBD1. The CDR3 is 13 amino acids. Germline V lookup: CDR1 SNHLY, CDR2 FYNNEI. Trimming removed 11 bases from V and 3 bases from J; junction bases left unmatched: 8. In nucleotides, the CDR3 is TGTGCCGTAACTGAGGGACAGGGCTACGAGCAGTACTTC. This encodes CAVTEGQGYEQYF.

V and J are TRBV11-2 and TRBJ2-3; TRBD2 aligns across 10 bases. The V and J ends lost 5 bases and 5 bases, in that order; junction bases with no gene match: 10. Germline CDR1 reads SGHAT; CDR2 reads FQNNGV. CDR3 length: 16 amino acids. The CDR3 nucleotides are TGTGCCAGCAGCACCGGGACTAGCGTATACAAAGATACGCAGTATTTT. Its protein product is CASSTGTSVYKDTQYF.

The J gene is TRBJ2-7, the V gene TRBV6-1; 14 nucleotides line up with TRBD2. Looked up from germline, CDR1 is MNHNS and CDR2 is SASEGT. The CDR3 is 17 amino acids. The ends lost 4 bases at V and 5 bases at J; junction bases unmatched: 10. The CDR3 DNA follows: TGTGCCAGCAGTGTTCCGACCGGGACTAGCGGGAGAGACGAGCAGTACTTC. It codes for CASSVPTGTSGRDEQYF.

The table lists this clone with a count of one. This chain links TRBV4-3 with TRBJ2-7, with D possibly being TRBD1 (5 bases). The germline CDR1 and CDR2 sequences are LGHNA and YSLEER. Trimming took 0 bases from V and 3 from J, leaving 12 bases between them. CDR3 size: 15 residues. The CDR3 loop is CASSQELQGIYEQYF. The CDR3, as DNA: TGCGCCAGCAGCCAAGAATTGCAGGGAATCTACGAGCAGTACTTC.

The J gene is TRBJ2-1, the V gene TRBV5-5; D is undetermined. From germline, CDR1 is SGHKS and CDR2 YYEKEE (reference sequence). The CDR3 has 15 amino acids. Trimming pared 2 bases from V and 3 bases from J, leaving 12 bases between. In nucleotides, the CDR3 is TGTGCCAGCAGCTTAACAAGAGACAACTACAATGAGCAGTTCTTC. Translated, it gives CASSLTRDNYNEQFF. Looking up the rest from reference TRBV5-5 and TRBJ2-1 gives the full variable domain: DAGVTQSPTHLIKTRGQQVTLRCSPISGHKSVSWYQQVLGQGPQFIFQYYEKEERGRGNFPDRFSARQFPNYSSELNVNALLLGDSALYLCASSLTRDNYNEQFFGPGTRLTVL.

The chain links TRBV4-3 to TRBJ2-7; 7 bases map to TRBD2. V was pared by 4 bases and J by 6 bases, with 24 bases of the junction left unmatched. Germline CDR1 LGHNA, CDR2 YSLEER. CDR3 size: 19 residues. CDR3: CASSPGLVGVGGISTEQYF. DNA for the CDR3: TGCGCCAGCAGCCCAGGACTAGTTGGGGTAGGAGGAATATCAACCGAGCAGTACTTC.

This chain connects TRBV15 to TRBJ1-5; D gene unclear. CDR1 is LNHNV and CDR2 is YYDKDF in the germline V gene (reference sequence). V shed 4 bases and J shed 0 bases, with 7 bases lying between them. The CDR3 length is 14 residues. Written as DNA, the CDR3 is TGTGCCACCAGCACCGAAGATAGCAATCAGCCCCAGCATTTT. This codes for CATSTEDSNQPQHF.

This chain uses TRBV12-5 with TRBJ1-1, with D perhaps TRBD1 (5 bases). Germline loops: CDR1 LGHNT, CDR2 FRNRAP. The ends were cut back, 0 bases at V and 3 bases at J, with 17 bases in the middle. The CDR3 spans 17 residues. This CDR3 is CASGLVGFDSRYTEAFF. As DNA, the CDR3 is TGTGCTAGTGGTTTGGTTGGTTTTGACAGCCGATACACTGAAGCTTTCTTT. The entire variable domain, with the rest obtained from reference TRBV12-5 and TRBJ1-1, is as follows: DARVTQTPRHKVTEMGQEVTMRCQPILGHNTVFWYRQTMMQGLELLAYFRNRAPLDDSGMPKDRFSAEMPDATLATLKIQPSEPRDSAVYFCASGLVGFDSRYTEAFFGQGTRLTVV.

In its sample, this clone was seen many times. The CDR3 DNA is TGTGCCAGCATCCCAACCGGGTCCAAACATGAAAAACTGTTTTTT. Amino acid sequence: CASIPTGSKHEKLFF. J is TRBJ1-4 and V is TRBV2; D gene unclear. Germline loops: CDR1 SNHLY, CDR2 FYNNEI. The CDR3 covers 15 residues. V lost 7 bases and J lost 6, with 18 bases in between.

The gene calls are TRBV11-3 and TRBJ2-5, with D tentatively TRBD2 (5 bases). The CDR3 sequence is 14 residues long. Per germline, CDR1 SGHNT and CDR2 YENEEA. V was shortened by 1 base and J by 1 base, with 7 bases between the two germline ends. CDR3 amino acids: CASSLAGSQETQYF. CDR3 nucleotides: TGTGCCAGCAGCTTAGCGGGGTCCCAAGAGACCCAGTACTTC.

Here the CDR3 reads CASSLLRVYNEQFF. The CDR3 coding sequence is TGTGCCAGCAGTTTACTACGGGTCTACAATGAGCAGTTCTTC. The chain employs TRBV28 and TRBJ2-1; D ambiguous. The CDR3 is 14 amino acids. Germline lookup yields CDR1 MDHEN and CDR2 SYDVKM. Trimming removed 2 bases at V and 3 bases at J, with 8 bases between.

This chain links TRBV20-1 with TRBJ1-1; a weak D match, TRBD1 (6 bases). Germline V gives CDR1 DFQATT, CDR2 SNEGSKA (reference sequence). The CDR3 length is 11 residues. Between the trimmed V and J ends, which lost 4 bases and 10 bases, there was a span of 13 bases. The CDR3 is CSAIPGATAFF. CDR3 in DNA: TGCAGTGCTATACCAGGGGCGACAGCTTTCTTT.

The V gene is TRBV5-4, the J gene TRBJ2-2; 9 bases agree with TRBD1. CDR1 is SGHNT and CDR2 is YYREEE in the germline V gene (reference sequence). The CDR3 is made up of 14 amino acids. Germline trimming cut 2 bases from V and 6 bases from J; bases unmatched to any gene: 2. In DNA form, the CDR3 reads TGTGCCAGCAGCTTACAGGGGGCCGCCGGGGAGCTGTTTTTT. Amino acid sequence: CASSLQGAAGELFF.

The rearrangement links TRBV18 to TRBJ1-4; TRBD1 aligns across 10 bases. The germline V gene encodes CDR1 KGHSH and CDR2 LQKENI. V trimming: 6 bases; J trimming: 7 bases; junction bases outside the gene matches: 8. The CDR3 contains 15 residues. CDR3 residues: CASSPSGTGVEKLFF. The CDR3 coding sequence is TGTGCCAGCTCCCCCTCAGGGACAGGGGTTGAAAAACTGTTTTTT.

The V call is TRBV6-5, the J call TRBJ2-5; TRBD2 aligns across 11 bases. The V gene end was trimmed by 4 bases and the J gene end by 7 bases; junction bases not matched to a gene: 11. This CDR3 spans 16 amino acids. Germline CDR1 reads MNHEY; CDR2 reads SVGAGI. DNA of the CDR3: TGTGCCAGCAGTTCGATAGCGGGAGGGCTCTCTGGGACCCAGTACTTC. Its protein product is CASSSIAGGLSGTQYF.

This chain uses TRBV28 with TRBJ1-2; possible D gene TRBD1, 5 bases. The CDR3 sequence is 17 residues long. Germline V gene sequence: CDR1 MDHEN, CDR2 SYDVKM. Trimming took off 6 bases at V and 5 bases at J, with 25 bases between the two ends. CDR3 protein: CASRRPSLSAGIYGYTF. CDR3 DNA sequence: TGTGCCAGCAGGCGGCCCAGTTTATCGGCAGGGATTTATGGCTACACCTTC.

The chain uses TRBV6-1 and TRBJ2-7, with TRBD1 matching over 10 bases. Germline loops: CDR1 MNHNS, CDR2 SASEGT. The junction had 8 bases not matched to a gene; V was cut back by 6 bases and J by 3 bases. The CDR3 runs to 15 residues. The CDR3 region has the DNA TGTGCCAGCAGCAAAAACCGGGACAGGGGCTACGAGCAGTACTTC. As protein: CASSKNRDRGYEQYF.

The rearrangement links TRBV7-9 to TRBJ1-4, with 7 bases lining up with TRBD1. There are 14 residues in the CDR3. The germline CDR1 and CDR2 sequences are SEHNR and FQNEAQ (reference sequence). The trim removed 5 bases at V and 5 bases at J, leaving 5 bases unmatched. CDR3 residues: CASSQAGGNEKLFF. In DNA form, the CDR3 reads TGTGCCAGCAGCCAGGCAGGGGGAAATGAAAAACTGTTTTTT.

The chain couples TRBV19 to TRBJ2-2, with D perhaps TRBD2 (6 bases). V lost 3 bases and J 3 bases, leaving 8 bases between the germline ends. The CDR3 extends over 14 amino acids. Germline V gene sequence: CDR1 LNHDA, CDR2 SQIVND (reference sequence). The CDR3 sequence: CASSIGLYTGELFF. Written as DNA, the CDR3 is TGTGCCAGTAGTATTGGACTATACACCGGGGAGCTGTTTTTT. The complete variable domain, with remaining parts taken from reference TRBV19 and TRBJ2-2, reads DGGITQSPKYLFRKEGQNVTLSCEQNLNHDAMYWYRQDPGQGLRLIYYSQIVNDFQKGDIAEGYSVSREKKESFPLTVTSAQKNPTAFYLCASSIGLYTGELFFGEGSRLTVL.

This chain links TRBV5-1 with TRBJ1-1; D not resolved. This CDR3 is 13 amino acids long. V was cut by 4 bases and J by 10 bases, with 17 bases left in between. CDR1 and CDR2 from the germline V gene are SGHRS and YFSETQ. DNA for the CDR3: TGCGCCAGCAGCCTAGACCCTTCGAGCGGAGCTTTCTTT. Amino acids: CASSLDPSSGAFF.

This chain uses TRBV14 with TRBJ1-1; a weak D match, TRBD1 (5 bases). CDR1 and CDR2 from the germline V gene are SGHDN and FVKESK. The CDR3 has 14 amino acids. The V end was cut by 4 bases, the J end by 4 bases, with 13 bases between. CDR3 bases: TGTGCCAGCAGCCCCAGGGTATTCGGCACTGAAGCTTTCTTT. It specifies CASSPRVFGTEAFF.

The count of this clone is one. J is TRBJ2-1 and V is TRBV7-3; 9 nucleotides line up with TRBD2. CDR3 size: 18 residues. Germline loops: CDR1 SGHTA, CDR2 FQGTGA. V lost 1 base, J lost 0 bases, and 7 bases stayed unmatched. The CDR3 loop is CASSLRLAVVGSYNEQFF. Here the CDR3 DNA reads TGTGCCAGCAGCTTAAGACTAGCGGTTGTCGGCTCCTACAATGAGCAGTTCTTC.

V is TRBV5-4 and J is TRBJ1-2; 9 nucleotides match TRBD1. The CDR3 is 15 amino acids. Germline trimming cut 0 bases from V and 7 bases from J; bases unmatched to any gene: 7. Germline V gene sequence: CDR1 SGHNT, CDR2 YYREEE (reference sequence). The CDR3 sequence is CASSLGLQGAIGYTF. Here the CDR3 DNA reads TGTGCCAGCAGCTTGGGGCTACAGGGGGCGATTGGCTACACCTTC.

This clone was found a few times. The chain carries TRBV9 and TRBJ2-2, with D hard to call. The CDR3 consists of 14 residues. Germline V gives CDR1 SGDLS, CDR2 YYNGEE. The germline V and J ends were trimmed by 1 base and 1 base, with 5 bases remaining between them. CDR3 sequence (DNA): TGTGCCAGCAGCGTACGCGGGAACACCGGGGAGCTGTTTTTT. Protein sequence: CASSVRGNTGELFF.

The rearrangement links TRBV30 to TRBJ2-7; D gene ambiguous. Germline V gene sequence: CDR1 GTSNPN, CDR2 SVGIG (reference sequence). CDR3 length equals 15 residues. Trimming took off 2 bases at V and 7 bases at J, with 21 bases between the two ends. The CDR3 region is CAWSPRGLASREQYF. CDR3 bases: TGTGCCTGGAGTCCCCGAGGTCTTGCTTCTAGAGAGCAGTACTTC.

The chain joins TRBV5-8 to TRBJ2-7, with D possibly TRBD2 on 6 matching bases. The CDR3 consists of 13 residues. CDR1 is SGHTS, CDR2 YDEGEE, per germline. The ends were cut back, 4 bases at V and 1 base at J, with 9 bases in the middle. The CDR3 reads CASSRLGSYEQYF. The DNA of the CDR3 is TGTGCCAGCAGCCGACTAGGATCCTACGAGCAGTACTTC.

The rearrangement links TRBV2 to TRBJ1-2; 9 bases agree with TRBD1. Germline V gene data show CDR1 as SNHLY and CDR2 as FYNNEI. After removal of 1 base from V and 4 bases from J, the junction contained 7 bases not matched to a gene. The CDR3 has 16 amino acids. This CDR3 reads CASSEESPGQGYGYTF. CDR3 nucleotides: TGTGCCAGCAGTGAAGAGTCGCCGGGACAGGGCTATGGCTACACCTTC.